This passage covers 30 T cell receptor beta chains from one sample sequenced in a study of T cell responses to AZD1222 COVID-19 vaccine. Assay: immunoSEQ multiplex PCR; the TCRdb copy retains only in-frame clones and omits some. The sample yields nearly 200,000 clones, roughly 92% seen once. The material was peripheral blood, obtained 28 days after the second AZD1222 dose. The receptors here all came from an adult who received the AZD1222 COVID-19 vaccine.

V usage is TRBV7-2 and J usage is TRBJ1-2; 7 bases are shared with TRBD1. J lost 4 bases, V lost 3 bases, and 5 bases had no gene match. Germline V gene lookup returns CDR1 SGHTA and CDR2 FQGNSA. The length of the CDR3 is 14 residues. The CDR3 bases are TGTGCCAGCAGCTTTGACAGGGACTTCTATGGCTACACCTTC. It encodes CASSFDRDFYGYTF. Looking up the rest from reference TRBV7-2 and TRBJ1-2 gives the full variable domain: GAGVSQSPSNKVTEKGKDVELRCDPISGHTALYWYRQSLGQGLEFLIYFQGNSAPDKSGLPSDRFSAERTGGSVSTLTIQRTQQEDSAVYLCASSFDRDFYGYTFGSGTRLTVV.

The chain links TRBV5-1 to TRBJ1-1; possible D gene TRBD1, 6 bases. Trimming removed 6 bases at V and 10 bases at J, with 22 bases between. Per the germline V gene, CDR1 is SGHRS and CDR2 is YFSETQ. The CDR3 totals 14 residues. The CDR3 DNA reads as TGCGCCAGCAACCGGGACACAGGAGAGGTTAGAGCTTTCTTT. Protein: CASNRDTGEVRAFF.

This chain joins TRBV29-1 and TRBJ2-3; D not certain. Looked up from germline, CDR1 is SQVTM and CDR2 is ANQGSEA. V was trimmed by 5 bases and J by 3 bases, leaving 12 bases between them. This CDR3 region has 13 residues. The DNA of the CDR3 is TGCAGCGTTCCGGCGCGGCATACAGATACGCAGTATTTT. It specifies CSVPARHTDTQYF.

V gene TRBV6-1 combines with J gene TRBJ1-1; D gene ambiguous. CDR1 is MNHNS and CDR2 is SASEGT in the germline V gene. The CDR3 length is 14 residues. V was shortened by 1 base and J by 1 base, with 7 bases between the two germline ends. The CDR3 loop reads CASSEGWRNTEAFF. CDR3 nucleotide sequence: TGTGCCAGCAGTGAAGGGTGGAGGAACACTGAAGCTTTCTTT.

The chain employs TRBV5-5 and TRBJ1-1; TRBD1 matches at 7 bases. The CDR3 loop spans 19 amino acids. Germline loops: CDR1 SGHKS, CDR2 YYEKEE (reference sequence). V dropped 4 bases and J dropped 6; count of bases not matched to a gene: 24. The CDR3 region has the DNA TGTGCCAGCAGCCCGAGGGACAGCTCAATTTCACGATCGGTCCCTGAAGCTTTCTTT. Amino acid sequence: CASSPRDSSISRSVPEAFF. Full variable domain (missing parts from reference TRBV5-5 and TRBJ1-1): DAGVTQSPTHLIKTRGQQVTLRCSPISGHKSVSWYQQVLGQGPQFIFQYYEKEERGRGNFPDRFSARQFPNYSSELNVNALLLGDSALYLCASSPRDSSISRSVPEAFFGQGTRLTVV.

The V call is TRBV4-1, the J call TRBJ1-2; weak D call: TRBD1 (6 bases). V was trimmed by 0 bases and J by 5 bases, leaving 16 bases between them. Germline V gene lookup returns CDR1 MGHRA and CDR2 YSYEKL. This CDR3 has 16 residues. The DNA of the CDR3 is TGCGCCAGCAGCCAAGATAGGGGGACCGGGGGATATGGCTACACCTTC. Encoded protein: CASSQDRGTGGYGYTF.

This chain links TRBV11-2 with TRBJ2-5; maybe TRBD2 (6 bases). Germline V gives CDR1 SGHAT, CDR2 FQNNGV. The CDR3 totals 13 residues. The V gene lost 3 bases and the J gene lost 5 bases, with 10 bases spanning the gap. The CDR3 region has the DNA TGTGCCAGCAGCTTGTGGGGGGAGGAGACCCAGTACTTC. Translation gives CASSLWGEETQYF.

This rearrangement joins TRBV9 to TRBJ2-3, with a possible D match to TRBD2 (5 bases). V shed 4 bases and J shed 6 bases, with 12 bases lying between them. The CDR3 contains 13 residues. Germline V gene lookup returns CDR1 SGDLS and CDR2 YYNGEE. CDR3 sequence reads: CASSPSLLDTQYF. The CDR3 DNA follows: TGTGCCAGCAGCCCTAGCCTGTTGGATACGCAGTATTTT.

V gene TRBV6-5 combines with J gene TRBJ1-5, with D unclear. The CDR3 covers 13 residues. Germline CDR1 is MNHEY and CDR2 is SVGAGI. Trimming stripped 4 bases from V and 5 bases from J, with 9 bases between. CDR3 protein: CASSFGGDQPQHF. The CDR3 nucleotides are TGTGCCAGCAGTTTCGGCGGAGATCAGCCCCAGCATTTT.

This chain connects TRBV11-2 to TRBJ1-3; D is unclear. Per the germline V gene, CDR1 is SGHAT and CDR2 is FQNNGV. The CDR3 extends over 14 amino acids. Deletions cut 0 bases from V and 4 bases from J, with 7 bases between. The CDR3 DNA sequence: TGTGCCAGCAGCTTAGAGTTCCAGGGAAACACCATATATTTT. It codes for CASSLEFQGNTIYF.

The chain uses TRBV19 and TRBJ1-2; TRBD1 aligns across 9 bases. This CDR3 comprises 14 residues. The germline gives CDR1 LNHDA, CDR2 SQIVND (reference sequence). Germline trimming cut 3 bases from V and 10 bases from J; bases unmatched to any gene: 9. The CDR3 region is CASSISRGQGIYTF. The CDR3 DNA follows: TGTGCCAGTAGTATTAGTAGGGGACAGGGTATCTACACCTTC. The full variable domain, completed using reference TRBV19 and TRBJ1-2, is DGGITQSPKYLFRKEGQNVTLSCEQNLNHDAMYWYRQDPGQGLRLIYYSQIVNDFQKGDIAEGYSVSREKKESFPLTVTSAQKNPTAFYLCASSISRGQGIYTFGSGTRLTVV.

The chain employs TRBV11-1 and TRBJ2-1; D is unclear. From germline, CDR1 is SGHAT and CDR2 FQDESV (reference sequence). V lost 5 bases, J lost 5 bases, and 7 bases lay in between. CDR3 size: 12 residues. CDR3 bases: TGTGCCAGCAGCCAGCGCCACAATGAGCAGTTCTTC. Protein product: CASSQRHNEQFF. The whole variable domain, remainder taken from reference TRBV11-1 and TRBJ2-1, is EAEVAQSPRYKITEKSQAVAFWCDPISGHATLYWYRQILGQGPELLVQFQDESVVDDSQLPKDRFSAERLKGVDSTLKIQPAELGDSAMYLCASSQRHNEQFFGPGTRLTVL.

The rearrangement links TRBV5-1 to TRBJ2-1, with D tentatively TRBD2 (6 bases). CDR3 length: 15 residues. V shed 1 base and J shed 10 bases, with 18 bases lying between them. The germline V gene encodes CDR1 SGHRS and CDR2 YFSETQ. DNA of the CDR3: TGCGCCAGCAGCTTGAGACTAGGGAGGTTGGTCGAGCAGTTCTTC. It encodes CASSLRLGRLVEQFF.

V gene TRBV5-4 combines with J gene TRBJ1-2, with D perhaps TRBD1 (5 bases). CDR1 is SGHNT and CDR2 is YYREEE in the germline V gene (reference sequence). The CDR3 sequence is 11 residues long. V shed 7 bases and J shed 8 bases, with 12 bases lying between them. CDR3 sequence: CASRRGDGYTF. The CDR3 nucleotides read TGTGCCAGCCGGCGAGGGGACGGCTACACCTTC.

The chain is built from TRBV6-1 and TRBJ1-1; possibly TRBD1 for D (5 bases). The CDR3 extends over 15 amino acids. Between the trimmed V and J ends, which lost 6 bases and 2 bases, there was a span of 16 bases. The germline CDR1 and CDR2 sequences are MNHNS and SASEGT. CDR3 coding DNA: TGTGCCAGCAGCCAGGAGGGGACGGCAAACACTGAAGCTTTCTTT. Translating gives CASSQEGTANTEAFF.

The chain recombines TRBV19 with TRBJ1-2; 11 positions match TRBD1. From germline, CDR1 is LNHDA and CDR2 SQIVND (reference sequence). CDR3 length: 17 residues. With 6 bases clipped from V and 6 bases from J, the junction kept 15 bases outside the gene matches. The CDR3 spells CASSLPMGGQGVHGYTF. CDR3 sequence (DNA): TGTGCCAGTAGCCTTCCCATGGGGGGACAGGGGGTTCATGGCTACACCTTC.

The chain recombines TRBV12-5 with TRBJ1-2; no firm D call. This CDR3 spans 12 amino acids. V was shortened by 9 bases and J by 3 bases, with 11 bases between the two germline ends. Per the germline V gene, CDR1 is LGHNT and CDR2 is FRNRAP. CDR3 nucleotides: TGTGCTAGCGGGGATCGGTACTATGGCTACACCTTC. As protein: CASGDRYYGYTF.

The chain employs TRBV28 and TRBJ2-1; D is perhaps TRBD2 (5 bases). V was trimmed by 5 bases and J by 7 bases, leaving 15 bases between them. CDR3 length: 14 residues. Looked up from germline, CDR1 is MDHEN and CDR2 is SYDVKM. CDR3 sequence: CASSRRLLGNEQFF. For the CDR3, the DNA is TGTGCCAGCAGTCGAAGACTACTTGGGAATGAGCAGTTCTTC.

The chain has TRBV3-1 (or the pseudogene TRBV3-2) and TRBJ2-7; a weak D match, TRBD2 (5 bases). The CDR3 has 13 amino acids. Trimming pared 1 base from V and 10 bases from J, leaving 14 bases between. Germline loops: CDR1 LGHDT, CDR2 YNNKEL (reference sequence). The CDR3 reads CASSQGEVGGQYF. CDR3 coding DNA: TGTGCCAGCAGCCAAGGGGAAGTCGGAGGCCAGTACTTC.

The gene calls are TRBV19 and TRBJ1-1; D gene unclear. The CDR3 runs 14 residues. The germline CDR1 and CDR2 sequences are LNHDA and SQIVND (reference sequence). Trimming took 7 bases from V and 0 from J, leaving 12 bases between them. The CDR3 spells CASMTPNMNTEAFF. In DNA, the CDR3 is TGTGCCAGTATGACACCAAACATGAACACTGAAGCTTTCTTT.

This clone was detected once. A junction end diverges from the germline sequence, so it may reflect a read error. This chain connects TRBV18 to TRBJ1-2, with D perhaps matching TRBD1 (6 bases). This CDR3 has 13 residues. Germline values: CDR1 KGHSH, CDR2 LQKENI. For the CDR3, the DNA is TGTGCCAGCTCCCCACAGGGAATCTATGGCTACACCTTC. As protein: CASSPQGIYGYTF.

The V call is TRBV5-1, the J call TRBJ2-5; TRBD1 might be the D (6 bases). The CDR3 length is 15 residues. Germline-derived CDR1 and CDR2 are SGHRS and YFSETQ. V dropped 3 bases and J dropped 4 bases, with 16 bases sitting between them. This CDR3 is CASSSAGAGGETQYF. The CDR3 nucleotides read TGCGCCAGCAGCTCGGCAGGGGCTGGAGGAGAGACCCAGTACTTC.

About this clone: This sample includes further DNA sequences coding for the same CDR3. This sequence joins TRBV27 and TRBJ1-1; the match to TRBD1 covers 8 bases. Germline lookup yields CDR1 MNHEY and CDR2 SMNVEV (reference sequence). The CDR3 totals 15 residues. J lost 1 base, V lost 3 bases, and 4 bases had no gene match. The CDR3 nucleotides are TGTGCCAGCAGTTTCGGGACAGGAGGGAACACTGAAGCTTTCTTT. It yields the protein CASSFGTGGNTEAFF.

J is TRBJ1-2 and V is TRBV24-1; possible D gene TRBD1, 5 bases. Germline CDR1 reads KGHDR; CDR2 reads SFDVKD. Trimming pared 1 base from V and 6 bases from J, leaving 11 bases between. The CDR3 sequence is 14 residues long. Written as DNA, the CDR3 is TGTGCCACCAGTGATTTATACAGGAGCGATGGCTACACCTTC. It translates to CATSDLYRSDGYTF.

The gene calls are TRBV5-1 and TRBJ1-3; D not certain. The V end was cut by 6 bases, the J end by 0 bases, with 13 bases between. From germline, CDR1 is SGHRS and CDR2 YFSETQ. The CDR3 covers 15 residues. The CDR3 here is CASTWGANSGNTIYF. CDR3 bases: TGCGCCAGCACCTGGGGAGCGAACTCTGGAAACACCATATATTTT.

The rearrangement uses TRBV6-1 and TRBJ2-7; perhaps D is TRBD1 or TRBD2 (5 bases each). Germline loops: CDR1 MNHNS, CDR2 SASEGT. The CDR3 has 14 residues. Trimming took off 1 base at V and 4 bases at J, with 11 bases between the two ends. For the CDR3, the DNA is TGTGCCAGCAGTGAAGTAAGAGGGACGTACGAGCAGTACTTC. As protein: CASSEVRGTYEQYF.

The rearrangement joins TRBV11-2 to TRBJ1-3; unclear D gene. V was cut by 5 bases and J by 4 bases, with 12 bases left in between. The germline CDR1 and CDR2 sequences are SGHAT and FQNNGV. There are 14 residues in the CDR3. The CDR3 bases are TGTGCCAGCAGCCTCCTAAAGGAGGGAAACACCATATATTTT. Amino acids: CASSLLKEGNTIYF.

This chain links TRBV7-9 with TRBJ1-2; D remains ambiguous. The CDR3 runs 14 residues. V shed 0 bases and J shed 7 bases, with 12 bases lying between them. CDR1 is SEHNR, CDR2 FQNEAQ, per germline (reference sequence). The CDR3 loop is CASSLAEPASGYTF. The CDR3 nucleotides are TGTGCCAGCAGCTTAGCGGAACCCGCCTCTGGCTACACCTTC.

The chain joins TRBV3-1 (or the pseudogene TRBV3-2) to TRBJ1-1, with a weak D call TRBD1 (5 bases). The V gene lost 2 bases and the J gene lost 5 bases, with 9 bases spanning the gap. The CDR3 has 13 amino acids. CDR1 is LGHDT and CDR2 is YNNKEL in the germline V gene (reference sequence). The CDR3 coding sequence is TGTGCCAGCAGCCAAAGGAGGGGTACTGAAGCTTTCTTT. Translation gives CASSQRRGTEAFF.

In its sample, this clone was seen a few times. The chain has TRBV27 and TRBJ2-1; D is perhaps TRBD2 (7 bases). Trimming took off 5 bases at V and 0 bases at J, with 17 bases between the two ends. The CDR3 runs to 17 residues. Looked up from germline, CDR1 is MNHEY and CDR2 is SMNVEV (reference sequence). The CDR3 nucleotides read TGTGCCAGCAGTATGGGGGGGGGCCCCAGCTCCTACAATGAGCAGTTCTTC. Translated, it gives CASSMGGGPSSYNEQFF.